These T cell receptor beta chains were read from a single sample in a study of blood T cell repertoires in COVID-19. Profiling relied on immunoSEQ multiplex PCR, and the TCRdb table lists in-frame clones only, not all of them. The data show 250,000 to 300,000 clones, with 91% seen just once and approximately 1.3% held by the top ten. Material for sequencing was PBMCs or T cells enriched from blood (not recorded which). These receptors were obtained from a human donor in a cohort exposed to, infected with or recovered from COVID-19 (not recorded which). The donor label of this sample is uncertain. Both conserved end residues are trimmed from each CDR3. Fields, in order: J gene, V gene, CDR3 protein.

J: TRBJ2-7
V: TRBV29-1
CDR3: SVGSGGSYEQY

J: TRBJ1-3
V: TRBV18
CDR3: ASSLSTGTGSGNTIY

J: TRBJ1-1
V: TRBV6-5
CDR3: ASRQDSLRTEAF

J: TRBJ1-4
V: TRBV7-9
CDR3: ASGRNRDLEKLF

J: TRBJ1-2
V: TRBV7-3
CDR3: ASSLLGGDNGYT

J: TRBJ1-1
V: TRBV27
CDR3: AIAGSGGESAEAF

J: TRBJ1-6
V: TRBV5-1
CDR3: ASRWEGGQSPLH

J: TRBJ1-5
V: TRBV2
CDR3: ASTEEVGNQPQH

J: TRBJ2-1
V: TRBV4-1
CDR3: ASSQMKGFNEQF

J: TRBJ1-2
V: TRBV30
CDR3: AWIIAGHTNYGYT

J: TRBJ1-4
V: TRBV27
CDR3: ASSFSRGREKLF

J: TRBJ1-5
V: TRBV27
CDR3: ASSLSYGSNQPQH

J: TRBJ1-6
V: TRBV30
CDR3: AWSPTIGGGSPLH

J: TRBJ1-4
V: TRBV29-1
CDR3: SVEDLSRTGKLF

J: TRBJ2-2
V: TRBV6-2/TRBV6-3
CDR3: ASSYLGQTGELF

J: TRBJ2-7
V: TRBV5-4
CDR3: ASSGGTVIYEQY

J: TRBJ1-5
V: TRBV7-2
CDR3: ASSPGTGRYSNQPQH

J: TRBJ2-5
V: TRBV19
CDR3: ASAGEPLQETQY

J: TRBJ1-3
V: TRBV2
CDR3: ASRRDSSGNTIY

J: TRBJ1-2
V: TRBV6-5
CDR3: GTPEDGYT

J: TRBJ2-7
V: TRBV5-1
CDR3: ASSRGVAGGFYEQY

J: TRBJ2-7
V: TRBV7-9
CDR3: ASSHNPRDVDSYEQY

J: TRBJ2-1
V: TRBV7-9
CDR3: ASSSGGGEQF

J: TRBJ1-2
V: TRBV29-1
CDR3: SVKQGGPDGYT

J: TRBJ1-4
V: TRBV24-1
CDR3: ATSDFGRGVDPEKLF

J: TRBJ2-3
V: TRBV19
CDR3: ASSVRGSTGSDTQY

J: TRBJ2-3
V: TRBV24-1
CDR3: ATSDRGTDTQY

J: TRBJ1-4
V: TRBV25-1
CDR3: AGGELGEKLF

J: TRBJ2-5
V: TRBV4-1
CDR3: ASRSWAGKEETQY

J: TRBJ2-5
V: TRBV3-1/TRBV3-2
CDR3: ASILGERQETQY

J: TRBJ2-7
V: TRBV6-5
CDR3: ASSYSATGDSYEQY

J: TRBJ1-2
V: TRBV12-3/TRBV12-4
CDR3: ASGAGMMGYT

J: TRBJ2-7
V: TRBV6-5
CDR3: ASSPGVGYEQY

J: TRBJ2-3
V: TRBV30
CDR3: AWSIHNTDTQY

J: TRBJ1-1
V: TRBV5-1
CDR3: ASSLETGNTEAF

J: TRBJ2-1
V: TRBV3-1/TRBV3-2
CDR3: ASSQEMASGVNEQF

J: TRBJ2-5
V: TRBV9
CDR3: ASSASTTSGGEKETQY

J: TRBJ1-5
V: TRBV2
CDR3: ASRDRVVSNQPQH

J: TRBJ2-5
V: TRBV18
CDR3: ASSPRDISFETQY

J: TRBJ1-6
V: TRBV7-2
CDR3: ASSMTGSDVVH

J: TRBJ1-6
V: TRBV7-9
CDR3: ASSFGRREPLH

J: TRBJ1-3
V: TRBV6-5
CDR3: ASSYSAGFSGNTIY

J: TRBJ2-5
V: TRBV5-5
CDR3: ASSLVSGLERETQY

J: TRBJ1-5
V: TRBV5-6
CDR3: ASSLYGEDQPQH

J: TRBJ1-5
V: TRBV4-1
CDR3: ASSTSRDRGLQPQH

J: TRBJ1-4
V: TRBV29-1
CDR3: SVLQGLSTNEKLF